This T cell receptor (beta chain) was profiled in a study of OX40 agonist ivuxolimab in advanced cancers. Study background: Earlier treatment with anti-PD-1, anti-PD-L1 or anti-CTLA-4 was permitted, and roughly 40% had received some.

Systemic immunosuppression or autoimmune disease history was grounds to exclude patients. The CDR3 contains 17 residues. CDR1 SGHTA and CDR2 FQGNSA come from the germline V gene. After removal of 1 base from V and 2 bases from J, the junction contained 10 bases not matched to a gene. TCRdb's table, derived via immunoSEQ multiplex PCR, lists solely in-frame clones and lacks some. The sample has under 75,000 clones, 90% to 95% seen once. This receptor was identified in an adult with an advanced solid tumor such as melanoma, head and neck, liver or kidney cancer. The starting material was CD4+ or CD8+ T cells sorted from blood, obtained in a trial of the OX40 agonist ivuxolimab. The chain employs TRBV7-2 and TRBJ2-5; 7 bases agree with TRBD1. CDR3 sequence reads: CASSLVFIPGQQETQYF. The CDR3 region has the DNA TGTGCCAGCAGCTTAGTTTTTATTCCGGGACAGCAAGAGACCCAGTACTTC.